The 3 T cell receptor beta chains in this list originate from one sample, sequenced in a study of OX40 agonist ivuxolimab in advanced cancers. Sequenced by immunoSEQ multiplex PCR; TCRdb stores in-frame clones only, minus some. Of around 66,000 clones in the sample, 85% to 90% were seen once. The sample consisted of CD4+ or CD8+ T cells sorted from blood, taken in a trial of the OX40 agonist ivuxolimab. The receptors stem from an adult with an advanced solid tumor such as melanoma, head and neck, liver or kidney cancer.

The chain recombines TRBV18 with TRBJ2-3; TRBD2 matches at 14 bases. V was pared by 1 base and J by 5 bases, with 5 bases of the junction left unmatched. The CDR3 covers 17 residues. The germline V gene has CDR1 KGHSH and CDR2 LQKENI. CDR3 in DNA: TGTGCCAGCTCACCACGGAGACTAGCGGGAGGGCAAGATACGCAGTATTTT. Protein: CASSPRRLAGGQDTQYF.

The J gene is TRBJ2-3, the V gene TRBV5-1; 7 nucleotides align to TRBD2. The CDR3 loop spans 16 amino acids. V was clipped by 4 bases and J by 5 bases; unmatched bases: 13. Germline loops: CDR1 SGHRS, CDR2 YFSETQ. CDR3 DNA sequence: TGCGCCAGCAGCCCGTCTGGGACTAAAGGCCTAGATACGCAGTATTTT. This codes for CASSPSGTKGLDTQYF.

This clone appeared a single time. The rearrangement joins TRBV27 to TRBJ2-7; 7 bases match TRBD1. In germline, CDR1 is MNHEY, CDR2 SMNVEV (reference sequence). The CDR3 totals 15 residues. The junction had 10 bases not matched to a gene; V was cut back by 6 bases and J by 2 bases. The CDR3 loop is CASSLQGTSAYEQYF. CDR3 nucleotide sequence: TGTGCCAGCAGCCTACAGGGGACCTCTGCCTACGAGCAGTACTTC.